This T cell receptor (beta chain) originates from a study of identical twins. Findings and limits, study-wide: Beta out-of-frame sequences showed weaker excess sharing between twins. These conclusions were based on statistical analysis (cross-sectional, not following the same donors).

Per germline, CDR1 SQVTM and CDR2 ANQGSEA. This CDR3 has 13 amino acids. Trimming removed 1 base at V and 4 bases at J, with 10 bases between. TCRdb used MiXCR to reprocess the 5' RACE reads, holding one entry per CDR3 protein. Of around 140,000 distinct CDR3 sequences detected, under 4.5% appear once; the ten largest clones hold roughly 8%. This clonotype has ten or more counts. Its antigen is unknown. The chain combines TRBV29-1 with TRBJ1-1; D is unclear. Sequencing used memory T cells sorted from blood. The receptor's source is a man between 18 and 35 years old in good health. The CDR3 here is CSVEGGRVTEAFF. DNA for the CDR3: TGCAGCGTTGAAGGAGGGAGGGTCACTGAAGCTTTCTTT.